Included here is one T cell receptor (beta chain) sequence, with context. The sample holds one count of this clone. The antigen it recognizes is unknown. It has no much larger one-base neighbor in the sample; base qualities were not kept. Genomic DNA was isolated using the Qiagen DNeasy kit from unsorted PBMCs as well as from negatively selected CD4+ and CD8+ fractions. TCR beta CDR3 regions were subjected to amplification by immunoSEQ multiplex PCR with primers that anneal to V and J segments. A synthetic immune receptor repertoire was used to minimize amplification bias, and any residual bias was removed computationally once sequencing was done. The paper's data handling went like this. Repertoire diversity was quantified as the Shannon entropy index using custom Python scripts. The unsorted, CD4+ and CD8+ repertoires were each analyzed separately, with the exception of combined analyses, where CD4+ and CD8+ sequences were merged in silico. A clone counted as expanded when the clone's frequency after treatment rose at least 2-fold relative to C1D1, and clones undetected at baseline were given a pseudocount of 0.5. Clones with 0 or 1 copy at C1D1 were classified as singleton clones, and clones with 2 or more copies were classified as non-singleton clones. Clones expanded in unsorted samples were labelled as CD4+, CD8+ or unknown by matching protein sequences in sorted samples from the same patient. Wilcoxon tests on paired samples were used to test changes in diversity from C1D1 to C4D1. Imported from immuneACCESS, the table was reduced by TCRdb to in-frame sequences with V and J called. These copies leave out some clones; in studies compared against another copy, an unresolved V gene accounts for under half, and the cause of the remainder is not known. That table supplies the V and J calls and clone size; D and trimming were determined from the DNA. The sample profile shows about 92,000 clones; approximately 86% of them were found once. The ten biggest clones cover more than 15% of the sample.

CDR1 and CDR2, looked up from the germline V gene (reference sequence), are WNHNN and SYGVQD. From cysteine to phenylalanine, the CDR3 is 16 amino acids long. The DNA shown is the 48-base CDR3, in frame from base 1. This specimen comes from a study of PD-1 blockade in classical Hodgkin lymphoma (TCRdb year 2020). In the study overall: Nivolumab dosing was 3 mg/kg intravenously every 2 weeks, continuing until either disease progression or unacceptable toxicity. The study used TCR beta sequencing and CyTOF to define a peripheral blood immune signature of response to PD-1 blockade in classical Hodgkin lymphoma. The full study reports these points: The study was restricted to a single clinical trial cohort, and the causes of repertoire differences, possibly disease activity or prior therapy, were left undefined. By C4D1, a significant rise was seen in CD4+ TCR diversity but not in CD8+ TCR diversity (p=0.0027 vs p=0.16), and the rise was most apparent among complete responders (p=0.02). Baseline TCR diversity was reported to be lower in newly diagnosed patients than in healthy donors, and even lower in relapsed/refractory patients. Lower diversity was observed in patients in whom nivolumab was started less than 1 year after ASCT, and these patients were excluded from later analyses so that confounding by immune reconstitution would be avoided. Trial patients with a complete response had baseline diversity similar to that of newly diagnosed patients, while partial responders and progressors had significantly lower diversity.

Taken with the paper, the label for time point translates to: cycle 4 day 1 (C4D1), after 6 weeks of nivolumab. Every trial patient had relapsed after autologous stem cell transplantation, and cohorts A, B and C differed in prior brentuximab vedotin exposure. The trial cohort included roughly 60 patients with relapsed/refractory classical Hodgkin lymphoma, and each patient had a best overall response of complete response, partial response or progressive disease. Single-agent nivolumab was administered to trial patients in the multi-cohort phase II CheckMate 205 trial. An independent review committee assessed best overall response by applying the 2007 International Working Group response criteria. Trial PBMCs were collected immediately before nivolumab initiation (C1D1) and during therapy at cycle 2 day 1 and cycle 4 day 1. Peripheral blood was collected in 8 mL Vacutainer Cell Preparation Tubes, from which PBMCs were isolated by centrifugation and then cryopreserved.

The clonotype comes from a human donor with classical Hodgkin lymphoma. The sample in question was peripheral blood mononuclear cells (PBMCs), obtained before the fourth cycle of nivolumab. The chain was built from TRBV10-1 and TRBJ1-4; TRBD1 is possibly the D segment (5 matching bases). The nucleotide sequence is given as TGCGCGATAACACCCGGGGGAAGAGCAACTAATGAAAAACTGTTTTTT. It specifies CAITPGGRATNEKLFF.